Given below is one T cell receptor (beta chain) in context. Antigen specificity is unknown. This record comes from a study of OX40 agonist ivuxolimab in advanced cancers. Germline V gene sequence: CDR1 MNHEY, CDR2 SVGAGI. The CDR3 has 14 residues. V was trimmed by 8 bases and J by 4 bases, leaving 17 bases between them. The repertoire was sequenced with immunoSEQ multiplex PCR; TCRdb's copy has only in-frame clones and lacks some. This sample has some 43,000 clones, with approximately 90% found just once. General study points: Among the nonresponders, some also had low normalized T-cell clonal expansion. By week 6 at 0.1 to 3.0 mg/kg, blood CD4+ and CD8+ T cells had expanded clonally.

The sample in question was CD4+ or CD8+ T cells sorted from blood, obtained in a trial of the OX40 agonist ivuxolimab. The chain has TRBV6-5 and TRBJ1-1; the D gene is possibly TRBD1 (5 bases). This sequence originates from an adult with an advanced solid tumor such as melanoma, head and neck, liver or kidney cancer. The CDR3 is CASPSPGRSTEAFF. DNA of the CDR3: TGTGCCAGCCCCTCCCCAGGGAGGAGCACTGAAGCTTTCTTT.